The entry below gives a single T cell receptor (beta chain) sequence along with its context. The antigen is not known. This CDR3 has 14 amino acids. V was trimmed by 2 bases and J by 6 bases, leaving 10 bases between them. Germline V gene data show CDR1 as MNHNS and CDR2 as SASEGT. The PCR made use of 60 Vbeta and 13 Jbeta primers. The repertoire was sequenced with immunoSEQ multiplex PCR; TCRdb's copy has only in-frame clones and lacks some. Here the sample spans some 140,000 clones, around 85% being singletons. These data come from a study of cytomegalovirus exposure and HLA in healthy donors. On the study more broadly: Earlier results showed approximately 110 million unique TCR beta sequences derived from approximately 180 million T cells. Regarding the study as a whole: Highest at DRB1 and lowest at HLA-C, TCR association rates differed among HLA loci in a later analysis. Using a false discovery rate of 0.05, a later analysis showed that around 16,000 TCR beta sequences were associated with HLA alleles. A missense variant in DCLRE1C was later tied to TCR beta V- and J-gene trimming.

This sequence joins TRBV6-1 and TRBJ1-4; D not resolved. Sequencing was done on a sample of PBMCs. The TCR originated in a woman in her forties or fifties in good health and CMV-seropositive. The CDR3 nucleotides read TGTGCCAGCAGTGAATATCGGGGTGATGAAAAACTGTTTTTT. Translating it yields CASSEYRGDEKLFF.